This T cell receptor beta chain was identified during a study of long-term antiretroviral therapy in people with HIV. CDR1 is SGHAT and CDR2 is FQNNGV in the germline V gene. The CDR3 consists of 16 residues. V dropped 5 bases and J dropped 4; count of bases not matched to a gene: 13. The run of the v3.0 immunoSEQ assay was at survey level. Using immunoSEQ multiplex PCR, the repertoire was profiled, and TCRdb retains in-frame clones only, with some absent. Among tens of thousands of clones, 90% to 95% were seen once, and the ten largest hold approximately 8%. Sample: unsorted PBMCs, taken more than 6 years after starting antiretroviral therapy. The TCR comes from a man aged 25 to 40 with HIV. This chain joins TRBV11-2 and TRBJ2-7, with 8 bases lining up with TRBD2. CDR3 region: CASSTPLAGWEYEQYF. CDR3 in DNA: TGTGCCAGCAGCACCCCATTAGCGGGATGGGAATACGAGCAGTACTTC.